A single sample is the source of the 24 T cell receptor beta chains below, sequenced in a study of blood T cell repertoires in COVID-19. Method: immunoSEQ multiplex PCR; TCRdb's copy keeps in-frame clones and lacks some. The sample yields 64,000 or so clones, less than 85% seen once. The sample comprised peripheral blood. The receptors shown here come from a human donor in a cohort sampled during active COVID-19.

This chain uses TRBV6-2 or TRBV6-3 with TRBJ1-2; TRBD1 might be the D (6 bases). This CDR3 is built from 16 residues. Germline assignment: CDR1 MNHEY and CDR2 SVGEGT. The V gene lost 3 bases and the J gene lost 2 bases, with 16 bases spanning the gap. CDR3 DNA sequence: TGTGCCAGCAGTTATGCAGGGGTCGTGGAGAACTATGGCTACACCTTC. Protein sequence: CASSYAGVVENYGYTF.

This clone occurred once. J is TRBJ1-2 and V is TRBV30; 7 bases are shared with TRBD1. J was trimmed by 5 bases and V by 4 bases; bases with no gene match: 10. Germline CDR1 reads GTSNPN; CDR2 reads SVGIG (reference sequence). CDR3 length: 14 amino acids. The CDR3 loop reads CAWTGGYSTYGYTF. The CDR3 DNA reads TGTGCCTGGACAGGGGGATATTCCACGTATGGCTACACCTTC.

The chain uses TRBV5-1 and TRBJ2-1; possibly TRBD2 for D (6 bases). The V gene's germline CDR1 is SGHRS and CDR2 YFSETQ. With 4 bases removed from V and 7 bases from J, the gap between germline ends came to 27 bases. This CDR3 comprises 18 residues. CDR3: CASSPQARAGSTGNEQFF. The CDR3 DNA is TGCGCCAGCAGCCCACAGGCCAGAGCCGGGAGCACGGGGAATGAGCAGTTCTTC.

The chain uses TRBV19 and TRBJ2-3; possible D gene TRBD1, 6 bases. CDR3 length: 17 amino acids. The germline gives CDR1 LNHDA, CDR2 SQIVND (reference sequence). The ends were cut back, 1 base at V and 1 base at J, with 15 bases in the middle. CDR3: CASSIGSGQIRTDTQYF. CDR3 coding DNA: TGTGCCAGTAGTATAGGGTCCGGACAGATTCGCACAGATACGCAGTATTTT.

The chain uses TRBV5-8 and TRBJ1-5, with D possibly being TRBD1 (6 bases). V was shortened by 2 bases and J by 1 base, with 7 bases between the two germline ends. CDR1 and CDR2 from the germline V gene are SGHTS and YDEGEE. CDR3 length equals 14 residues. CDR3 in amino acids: CASSLTGSNQPQHF. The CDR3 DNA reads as TGTGCCAGCAGCTTAACAGGGAGCAATCAGCCCCAGCATTTT.

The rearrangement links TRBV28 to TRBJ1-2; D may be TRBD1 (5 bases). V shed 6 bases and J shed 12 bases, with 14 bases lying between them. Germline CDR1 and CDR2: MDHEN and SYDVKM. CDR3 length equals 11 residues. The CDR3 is CASSPDTFHTF. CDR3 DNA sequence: TGTGCCAGCAGCCCGGACACGTTTCACACCTTC.

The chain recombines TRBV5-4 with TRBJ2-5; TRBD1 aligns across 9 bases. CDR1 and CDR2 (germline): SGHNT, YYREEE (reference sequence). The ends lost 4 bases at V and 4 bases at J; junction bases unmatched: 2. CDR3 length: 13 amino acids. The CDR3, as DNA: TGTGCCAGCAGCCAGGACAGGGGAGAGACCCAGTACTTC. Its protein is CASSQDRGETQYF.

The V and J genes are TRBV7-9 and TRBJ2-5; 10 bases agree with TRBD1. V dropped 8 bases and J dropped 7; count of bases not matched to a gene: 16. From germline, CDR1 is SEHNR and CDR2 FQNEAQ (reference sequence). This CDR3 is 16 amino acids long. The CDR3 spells CASLQEGTGVGVTQYF. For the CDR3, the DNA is TGTGCCAGCCTTCAAGAGGGGACAGGGGTCGGTGTGACCCAGTACTTC. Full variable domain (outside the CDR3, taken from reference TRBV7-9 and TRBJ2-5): DTGVSQNPRHKITKRGQNVTFRCDPISEHNRLYWYRQTLGQGPEFLTYFQNEAQLEKSRLLSDRFSAERPKGSFSTLEIQRTEQGDSAMYLCASLQEGTGVGVTQYFGPGTRLLVL.

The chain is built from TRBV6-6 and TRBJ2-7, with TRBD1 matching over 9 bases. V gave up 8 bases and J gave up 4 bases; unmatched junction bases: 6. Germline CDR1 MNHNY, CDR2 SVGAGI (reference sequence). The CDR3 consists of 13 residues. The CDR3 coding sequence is TGTGCCAGCGTGGGGGACAGGGCTTACGAGCAGTACTTC. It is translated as CASVGDRAYEQYF.

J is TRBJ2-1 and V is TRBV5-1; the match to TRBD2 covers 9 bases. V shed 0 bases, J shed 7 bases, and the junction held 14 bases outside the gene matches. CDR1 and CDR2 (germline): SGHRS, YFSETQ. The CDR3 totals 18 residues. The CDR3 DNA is TGCGCCAGCAGCTTGGGTACTGGCGGGAGGGCCCAAGGTAATGAGCAGTTCTTC. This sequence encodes CASSLGTGGRAQGNEQFF. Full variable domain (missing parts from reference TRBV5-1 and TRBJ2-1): KAGVTQTPRYLIKTRGQQVTLSCSPISGHRSVSWYQQTPGQGLQFLFEYFSETQRNKGNFPGRFSGRQFSNSRSEMNVSTLELGDSALYLCASSLGTGGRAQGNEQFFGPGTRLTVL.

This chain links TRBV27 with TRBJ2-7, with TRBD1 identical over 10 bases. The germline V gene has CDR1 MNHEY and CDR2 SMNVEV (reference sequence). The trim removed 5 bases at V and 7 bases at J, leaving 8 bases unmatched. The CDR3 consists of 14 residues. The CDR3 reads CASSHGTGVKEQYF. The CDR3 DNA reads TGTGCCAGCAGTCACGGGACAGGGGTTAAGGAGCAGTACTTC.

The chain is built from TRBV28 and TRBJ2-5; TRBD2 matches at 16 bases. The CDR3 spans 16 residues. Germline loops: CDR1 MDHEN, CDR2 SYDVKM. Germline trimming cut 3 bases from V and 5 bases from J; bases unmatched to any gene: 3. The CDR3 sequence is CASSLGLAGGAETQYF. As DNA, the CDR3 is TGTGCCAGCAGTTTGGGACTAGCGGGGGGGGCCGAGACCCAGTACTTC. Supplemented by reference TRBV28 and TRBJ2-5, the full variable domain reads DVKVTQSSRYLVKRTGEKVFLECVQDMDHENMFWYRQDPGLGLRLIYFSYDVKMKEKGDIPEGYSVSREKKERFSLILESASTNQTSMYLCASSLGLAGGAETQYFGPGTRLLVL.

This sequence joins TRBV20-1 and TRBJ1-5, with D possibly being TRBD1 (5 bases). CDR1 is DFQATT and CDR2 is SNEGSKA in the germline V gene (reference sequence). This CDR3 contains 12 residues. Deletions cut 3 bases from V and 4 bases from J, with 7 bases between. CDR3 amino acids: CSASNRNQPQHF. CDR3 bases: TGCAGTGCTAGTAACAGGAATCAGCCCCAGCATTTT.

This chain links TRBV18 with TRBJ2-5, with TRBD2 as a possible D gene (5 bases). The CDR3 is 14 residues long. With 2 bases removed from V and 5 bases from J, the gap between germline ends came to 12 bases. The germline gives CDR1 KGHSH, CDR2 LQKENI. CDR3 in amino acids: CASSPSPPGETQYF. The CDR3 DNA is TGTGCCAGCTCACCAAGCCCTCCGGGGGAGACCCAGTACTTC.

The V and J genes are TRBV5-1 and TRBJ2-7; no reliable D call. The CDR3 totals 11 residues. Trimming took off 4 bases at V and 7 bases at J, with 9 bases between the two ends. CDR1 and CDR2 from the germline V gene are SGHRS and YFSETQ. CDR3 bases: TGCGCCAGCAGCCTTACCCAGGAGCAGTACTTC. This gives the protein CASSLTQEQYF. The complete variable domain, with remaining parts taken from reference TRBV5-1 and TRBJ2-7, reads KAGVTQTPRYLIKTRGQQVTLSCSPISGHRSVSWYQQTPGQGLQFLFEYFSETQRNKGNFPGRFSGRQFSNSRSEMNVSTLELGDSALYLCASSLTQEQYFGPGTRLTVT.

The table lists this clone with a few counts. The CDR3 loop is CATSDPDREGRNQPQHF. The CDR3 DNA reads TGTGCCACCAGTGACCCGGACAGGGAGGGGCGCAATCAGCCCCAGCATTTT. The chain employs TRBV24-1 and TRBJ1-5; the match to TRBD1 covers 8 bases. Germline assignment: CDR1 KGHDR and CDR2 SFDVKD. The junction had 9 bases not matched to a gene; V was cut back by 4 bases and J by 2 bases. There are 17 residues in the CDR3.

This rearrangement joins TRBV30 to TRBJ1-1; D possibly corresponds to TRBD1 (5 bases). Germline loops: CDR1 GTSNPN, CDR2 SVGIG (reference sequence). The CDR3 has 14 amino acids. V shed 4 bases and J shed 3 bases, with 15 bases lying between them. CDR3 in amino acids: CAWIPPGRDTEAFF. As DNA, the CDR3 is TGTGCCTGGATCCCCCCAGGGAGGGACACTGAAGCTTTCTTT.

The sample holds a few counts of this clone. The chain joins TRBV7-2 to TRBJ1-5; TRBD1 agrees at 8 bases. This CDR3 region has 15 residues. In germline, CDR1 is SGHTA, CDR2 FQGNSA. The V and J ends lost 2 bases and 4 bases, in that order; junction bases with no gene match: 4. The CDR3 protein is CASSLPRTGNQPQHF. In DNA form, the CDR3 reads TGTGCCAGCAGCTTACCTAGGACAGGGAATCAGCCCCAGCATTTT.

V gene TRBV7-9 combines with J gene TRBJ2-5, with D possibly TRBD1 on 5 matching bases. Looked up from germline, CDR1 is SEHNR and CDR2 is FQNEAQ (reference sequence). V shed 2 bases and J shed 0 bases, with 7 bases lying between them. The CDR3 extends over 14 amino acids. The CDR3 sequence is CASSLSRDQETQYF. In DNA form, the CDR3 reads TGTGCCAGCAGCTTATCCAGGGACCAAGAGACCCAGTACTTC.

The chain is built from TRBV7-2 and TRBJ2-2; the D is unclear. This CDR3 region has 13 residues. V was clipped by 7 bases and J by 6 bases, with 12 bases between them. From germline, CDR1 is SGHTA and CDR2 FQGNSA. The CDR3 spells CASMPVRAGELFF. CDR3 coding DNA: TGTGCCAGCATGCCCGTCCGGGCCGGGGAGCTGTTTTTT. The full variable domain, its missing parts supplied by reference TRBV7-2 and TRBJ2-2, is GAGVSQSPSNKVTEKGKDVELRCDPISGHTALYWYRQSLGQGLEFLIYFQGNSAPDKSGLPSDRFSAERTGGSVSTLTIQRTQQEDSAVYLCASMPVRAGELFFGEGSRLTVL.

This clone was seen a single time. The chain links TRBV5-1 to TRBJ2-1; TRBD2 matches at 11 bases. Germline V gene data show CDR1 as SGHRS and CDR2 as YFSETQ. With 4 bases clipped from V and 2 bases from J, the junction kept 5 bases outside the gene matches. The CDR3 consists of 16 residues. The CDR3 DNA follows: TGCGCCAGCAGCGACATAGCGGGAGGGCCCTACAATGAGCAGTTCTTC. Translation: CASSDIAGGPYNEQFF.

CDR3 in amino acids: CATSAPEAVTDTQYF. The CDR3 bases are TGTGCCACCAGTGCCCCTGAGGCAGTCACAGATACGCAGTATTTT. The gene calls are TRBV24-1 and TRBJ2-3; D is unresolved. From germline, CDR1 is KGHDR and CDR2 SFDVKD. The CDR3 runs to 15 residues. Trimming took 5 bases from V and 2 from J, leaving 13 bases between them.

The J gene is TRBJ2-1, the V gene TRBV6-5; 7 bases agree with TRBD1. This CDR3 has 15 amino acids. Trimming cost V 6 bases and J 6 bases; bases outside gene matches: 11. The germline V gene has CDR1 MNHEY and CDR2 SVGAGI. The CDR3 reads CASRPRGRGSNEQFF. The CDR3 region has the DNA TGTGCCAGCAGGCCCCGGGGCAGGGGGAGCAATGAGCAGTTCTTC.

CDR3 residues: CASSELWDTNQPQHF. The CDR3 DNA is TGTGCCAGCAGTGAATTGTGGGACACTAATCAGCCCCAGCATTTT. The chain recombines TRBV2 with TRBJ1-5; D is possibly TRBD1 (6 bases). Germline loops: CDR1 SNHLY, CDR2 FYNNEI. The CDR3 has 15 residues. V was pared by 2 bases and J by 4 bases, with 12 bases between.